This T cell receptor beta chain was obtained from a study of identical twins. Study-level findings and limits: Clonotypes of the beta chain that were abundant in cord blood carried fewer insertions (memory repertoires showed none).

Germline CDR1 reads SGDLS; CDR2 reads YYNGEE. The CDR3 is 15 amino acids. V was shortened by 2 bases and J by 7 bases, with 18 bases between the two germline ends. Template switching, a step in the protocol, added a universal primer site, and cDNA carried unique molecular identifiers. MiXCR, applied by TCRdb to the 5' RACE reads, yields one record per CDR3 protein. The table includes 350,000 to 600,000 distinct CDR3 sequences, 14% detected once. Note on this clonotype: Its target is not known.

This sample was shared with a second study, whose subject was yellow fever vaccine responses in identical twins.

This TCR derives from a woman aged 18-35 years in good health. The sequencing input was CD4+ T cells sorted from blood. The chain carries TRBV9 and TRBJ1-1; D remains unclear. The CDR3 loop is CASSVQSSDSREAFF. In DNA form, the CDR3 reads TGTGCCAGCAGCGTCCAATCCTCGGATTCGCGTGAAGCTTTCTTT.